The entry below gives a single T cell receptor (beta chain) sequence along with its context. The antigen remains undetermined. This sample stems from a study of OX40 agonist ivuxolimab in advanced cancers. Study results and caveats: The CD4+ and CD8+ T cells in the blood had expanded clonally by week 6 at 0.1 to 3.0 mg/kg. Certain nonresponders likewise exhibited a low normalized T-cell clonal expansion.

Samples of blood were obtained at baseline, on cycle 4 day 1, and on cycle 7 day 1. Clones were read by immunoSEQ multiplex PCR, and TCRdb kept only the in-frame ones, dropping some. This sample has tens of thousands of clones, with about four fifths found just once. This clonotype was sampled from an adult with an advanced solid tumor such as melanoma, head and neck, liver or kidney cancer. The specimen comprised CD4+ or CD8+ T cells sorted from blood, sampled in a trial of the OX40 agonist ivuxolimab.

The CDR3 region has the DNA TGCGCCAGCAGCTGGACAGAAAATGAAAAACTGTTTTTT. It yields the protein CASSWTENEKLFF. The rearrangement links TRBV5-1 to TRBJ1-4; D possibly corresponds to TRBD1 (6 bases). The CDR3 spans 13 residues. With 3 bases removed from V and 5 bases from J, the gap between germline ends came to 8 bases. From germline, CDR1 is SGHRS and CDR2 YFSETQ.